These 15 T cell receptor beta chains were all obtained from the same sample, sequenced in a study of beta chain features in type 1 diabetes. The investigators reverse transcribed all of the isolated RNA, so they sequenced expressed TCRB transcripts. Generated by immunoSEQ multiplex PCR, the TCRdb table keeps only in-frame clones and is missing some. The data show about 410,000 clones, with around 14% seen just once and roughly 0.036% held by the top ten. The material sequenced was naive CD4+ T cells from blood. The receptor source for this set is a man younger than 45 in good health.

V gene TRBV14 combines with J gene TRBJ2-3, with D possibly being TRBD1 (5 bases). Germline V CDR1 and CDR2: SGHDN, FVKESK. Trimming cost V 4 bases and J 0 bases, with 11 bases left between them. The CDR3 is 15 residues long. CDR3 DNA: TGTGCCAGCAGCCGACAGAGCCTAAGCACAGATACGCAGTATTTT. Residues: CASSRQSLSTDTQYF. The entire variable domain, with the rest obtained from reference TRBV14 and TRBJ2-3, is as follows: EAGVTQFPSHSVIEKGQTVTLRCDPISGHDNLYWYRRVMGKEIKFLLHFVKESKQDESGMPNNRFLAERTGGTYSTLKVQPAELEDSGVYFCASSRQSLSTDTQYFGPGTRLTVL.

V usage is TRBV10-3 and J usage is TRBJ2-2; D not resolved. V gave up 0 bases and J gave up 1 base, with 9 bases separating them. Germline V CDR1 and CDR2: ENHRY, SYGVKD. There are 16 residues in the CDR3. The CDR3 DNA follows: TGTGCCATCAGTGAGTCCCCGGGCGAGAACACCGGGGAGCTGTTTTTT. It encodes CAISESPGENTGELFF.

A few counts support this clone. The chain has TRBV19 and TRBJ2-7; the match to TRBD2 covers 11 bases. The trim removed 4 bases at V and 5 bases at J, leaving 7 bases unmatched. The germline V gene encodes CDR1 LNHDA and CDR2 SQIVND (reference sequence). This CDR3 is 15 amino acids long. In DNA, the CDR3 is TGTGCCAGTAGTACGGATAGCGGGAGGGCCAACGAGCAGTACGTC. Translated, it gives CASSTDSGRANEQYV.

The J gene is TRBJ2-3, the V gene TRBV4-1; TRBD2 aligns across 12 bases. Looked up from germline, CDR1 is MGHRA and CDR2 is YSYEKL. The V gene end was trimmed by 5 bases and the J gene end by 4 bases; junction bases not matched to a gene: 10. This CDR3 is 17 amino acids long. The CDR3 nucleotides are TGCGCCAGCAGCTCGCAAACACTAGCGGGAGGAGCAGATACGCAGTATTTT. This encodes CASSSQTLAGGADTQYF.

This clone was counted between two and nine times. The chain joins TRBV5-4 to TRBJ1-1; D unresolved. Trimming left V 4 bases short and J 5 bases short, with 12 bases between. The CDR3 sequence is 13 residues long. Germline CDR1 and CDR2: SGHNT and YYREEE (reference sequence). CDR3 bases: TGTGCCAGCAGCGGCGGGGTTAAAACTGAAGCTTTCTTT. It encodes CASSGGVKTEAFF.

This clone was recorded a few times. The chain carries TRBV7-2 and TRBJ2-7, with 9 positions matching TRBD1. V lost 5 bases and J lost 6; bases outside the gene matches: 14. This CDR3 has 16 residues. Germline V lookup: CDR1 SGHTA, CDR2 FQGNSA. The CDR3 loop is CASSARSGQGFVEQYF. The CDR3 nucleotides read TGTGCCAGCAGCGCCAGATCGGGACAGGGCTTCGTCGAGCAGTACTTC.

The table lists this clone with a few counts. V usage is TRBV29-1 and J usage is TRBJ1-3; maybe TRBD1 (6 bases). This CDR3 is built from 14 residues. CDR1 and CDR2 (germline): SQVTM, ANQGSEA. Trimming pared 6 bases from V and 0 bases from J, leaving 12 bases between. CDR3: CSVRTARSGNTIYF. CDR3 in DNA: TGCAGCGTGAGGACAGCCCGCTCTGGAAACACCATATATTTT.

The CDR3 coding sequence is TGCGCCAGCAGCGAAGTGGGGATCAGCTACGAGCAGTACTTC. Residues: CASSEVGISYEQYF. The V and J genes are TRBV4-1 and TRBJ2-7; no definite D call. Trimming shortened V by 5 bases and J by 3 bases, and 14 bases separated the two germline ends. The CDR3 is made up of 14 amino acids. Germline values: CDR1 MGHRA, CDR2 YSYEKL.

The V gene is TRBV7-2, the J gene TRBJ2-5, with a possible D match to TRBD1 (6 bases). This CDR3 has 15 amino acids. The germline CDR1 and CDR2 sequences are SGHTA and FQGNSA. Trimming took off 2 bases at V and 4 bases at J, with 14 bases between the two ends. The CDR3 DNA reads as TGTGCCAGCAGCTTAATTTCAGGGGTTTTAGAGACCCAGTACTTC. This translates into CASSLISGVLETQYF.

On this clone: The identical CDR3 is also encoded by other nucleotide sequences in the sample. The rearrangement links TRBV7-9 to TRBJ2-3; the D is unclear. The CDR3 runs 12 residues. CDR1 SEHNR and CDR2 FQNEAQ come from the germline V gene (reference sequence). With 3 bases removed from V and 2 bases from J, the gap between germline ends came to 3 bases. CDR3 loop: CASSLFTDTQYF. CDR3 in DNA: TGTGCCAGCAGCTTGTTCACAGATACGCAGTATTTT.

The chain links TRBV5-1 to TRBJ2-3; D may be TRBD2 (5 bases). V was pared by 2 bases and J by 2 bases, with 12 bases between. Germline V lookup: CDR1 SGHRS, CDR2 YFSETQ. The CDR3 consists of 15 residues. The CDR3 protein is CASSFGELITDTQYF. DNA of the CDR3: TGCGCCAGCAGCTTCGGGGAACTCATCACAGATACGCAGTATTTT.

This clone was seen just once. The chain has TRBV6-1 and TRBJ2-3, with D unclear. CDR3 length: 12 amino acids. Trimming shortened V by 3 bases and J by 5 bases, and 6 bases separated the two germline ends. Germline loops: CDR1 MNHNS, CDR2 SASEGT. CDR3 nucleotides: TGTGCCAGCAGTGAGGTGGGAGATACGCAGTATTTT. Protein sequence: CASSEVGDTQYF.

The chain recombines TRBV25-1 with TRBJ2-7, with D possibly matching TRBD1 (6 bases). The CDR3 sequence is 13 residues long. Looked up from germline, CDR1 is MGHDK and CDR2 is SYGVNS. V dropped 2 bases and J dropped 5 bases, with 10 bases sitting between them. The CDR3 sequence is CASSEQGIHEQYF. As DNA, the CDR3 is TGTGCCAGCAGTGAACAGGGGATCCACGAGCAGTACTTC.

The chain links TRBV5-1 to TRBJ2-1; 8 nucleotides align to TRBD2. V lost 0 bases and J lost 1; bases outside the gene matches: 12. The CDR3 contains 19 residues. Per germline, CDR1 SGHRS and CDR2 YFSETQ. The CDR3: CASSLVFTSGSGSYNEQFF. CDR3 DNA sequence: TGCGCCAGCAGCTTGGTATTCACAAGCGGGAGTGGTTCCTACAATGAGCAGTTCTTC.

The genes are TRBV30 and TRBJ2-7; 9 bases fit TRBD1. Trimming removed 1 base from V and 2 bases from J; junction bases left unmatched: 6. This CDR3 comprises 15 residues. CDR1 is GTSNPN and CDR2 is SVGIG in the germline V gene (reference sequence). CDR3 sequence: CAWSAGTGTPYEQYV. CDR3 sequence (DNA): TGTGCCTGGAGTGCCGGGACAGGGACCCCCTACGAGCAGTACGTC.